This TCR beta chain derives from a study of shared clonotypes between healthy human individuals. Findings of the study overall: Represented diversity, genetic and exposure-history alike, was limited by few donors.

Using approximately 200 ng DNA, tens of thousands of T cell genomes, the sorted-subset replicate PCRs were run. Here immunoSEQ multiplex PCR was the method, and the copy in TCRdb shows in-frame clones only, minus some. This sample carries 500,000 or so clones, 90% to 97% of them seen once, and the ten largest clones take under 0.065%. This CDR3 comprises 18 residues. From germline, CDR1 is SGHVS and CDR2 FNYEAQ. With 3 bases removed from V and 4 bases from J, the gap between germline ends came to 21 bases. Caucasian adults residing in Nashville, Tennessee made up all the donors. In the CD4+ fraction, cells were divided into CD45RA+ naive and CD45RA-negative memory subsets. About this clone itself: Its cognate antigen is unknown.

Material: naive CD4+ T cells sorted from blood. The sample's subset: CD45RA+ positively selected. The chain carries TRBV7-6 and TRBJ2-2; D may be TRBD2 (5 bases). This TCR came from a woman in her 30s in good health. The CDR3 is CASSLGPRAGRPTGELFF. In DNA form, the CDR3 reads TGTGCCAGCAGCTTGGGCCCAAGGGCGGGCCGTCCCACCGGGGAGCTGTTTTTT.